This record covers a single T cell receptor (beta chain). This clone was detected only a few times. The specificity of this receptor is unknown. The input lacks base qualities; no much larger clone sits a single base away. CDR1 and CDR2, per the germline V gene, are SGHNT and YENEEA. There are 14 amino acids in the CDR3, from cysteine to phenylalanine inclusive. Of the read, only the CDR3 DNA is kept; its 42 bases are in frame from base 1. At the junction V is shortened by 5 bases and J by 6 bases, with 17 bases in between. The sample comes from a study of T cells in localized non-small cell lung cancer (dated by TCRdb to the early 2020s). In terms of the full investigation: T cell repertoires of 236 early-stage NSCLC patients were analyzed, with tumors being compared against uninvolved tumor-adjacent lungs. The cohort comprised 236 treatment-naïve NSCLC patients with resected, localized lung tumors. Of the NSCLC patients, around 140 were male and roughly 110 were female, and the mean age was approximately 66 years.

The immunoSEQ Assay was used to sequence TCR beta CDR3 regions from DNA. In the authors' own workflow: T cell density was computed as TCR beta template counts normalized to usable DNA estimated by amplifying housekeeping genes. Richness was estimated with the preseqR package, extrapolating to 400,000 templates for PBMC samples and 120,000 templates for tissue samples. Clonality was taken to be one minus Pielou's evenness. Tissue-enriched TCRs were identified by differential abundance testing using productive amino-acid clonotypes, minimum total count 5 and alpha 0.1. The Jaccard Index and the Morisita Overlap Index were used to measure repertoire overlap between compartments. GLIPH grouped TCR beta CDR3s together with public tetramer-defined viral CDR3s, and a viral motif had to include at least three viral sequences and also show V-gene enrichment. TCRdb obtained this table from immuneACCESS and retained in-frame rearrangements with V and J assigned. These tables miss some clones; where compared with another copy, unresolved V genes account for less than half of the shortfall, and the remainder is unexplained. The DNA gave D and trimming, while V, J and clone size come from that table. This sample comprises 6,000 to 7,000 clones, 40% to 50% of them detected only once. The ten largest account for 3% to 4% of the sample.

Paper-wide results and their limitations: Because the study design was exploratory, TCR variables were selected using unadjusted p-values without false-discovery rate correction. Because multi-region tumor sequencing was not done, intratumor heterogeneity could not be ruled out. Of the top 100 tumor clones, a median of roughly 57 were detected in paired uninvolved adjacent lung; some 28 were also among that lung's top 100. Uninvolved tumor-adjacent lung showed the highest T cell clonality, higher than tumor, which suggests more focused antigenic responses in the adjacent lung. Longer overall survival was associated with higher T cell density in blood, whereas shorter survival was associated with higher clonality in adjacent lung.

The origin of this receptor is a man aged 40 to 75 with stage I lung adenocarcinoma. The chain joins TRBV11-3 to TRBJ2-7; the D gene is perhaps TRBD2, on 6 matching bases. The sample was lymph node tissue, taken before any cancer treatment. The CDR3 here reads CASSPRTGVPEQYF. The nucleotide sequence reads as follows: TGTGCCAGCAGCCCCCGGACGGGGGTTCCCGAGCAGTACTTC.